Shown below are 22 T cell receptor beta chains from a single sample sequenced in a study of blood T cells in healthy people across ages. Next came a second PCR, run for roughly 6 to 11 cycles, which used a sample-barcoded 5' primer along with a J-beta primer mix. TCRdb itself ran the 5' RACE reads through MiXCR, one entry per CDR3 protein. Altogether 700,000 to 900,000 distinct CDR3 sequences are present, roughly 50% being singletons, with the ten largest covering 41%. The sample comprised blood. These receptor sequences come from a man older than 75 in good health.

This sequence joins TRBV2 and TRBJ2-7; 7 bases align to TRBD2. Looked up from germline, CDR1 is SNHLY and CDR2 is FYNNEI. Trimming took 6 bases from V and 6 from J; bases not matched to a gene: 8. The CDR3 totals 13 residues. CDR3 residues: CASREGGPGEQYF. As DNA, the CDR3 is TGTGCCAGCAGAGAGGGAGGGCCTGGCGAGCAGTACTTC.

Only a few counts were recorded for this clonotype. This sequence joins TRBV7-3 and TRBJ2-3; tentatively, D is TRBD1 (5 bases). CDR1 SGHTA and CDR2 FQGTGA come from the germline V gene. CDR3 length: 15 amino acids. Between the trimmed V and J ends, which lost 1 base and 3 bases, there was a span of 11 bases. The CDR3 bases are TGTGCCAGCAGCTTAAATGCCAGGGTGACAGATACGCAGTATTTT. It translates to CASSLNARVTDTQYF.

This clonotype was found a few times. The genes are TRBV5-1 and TRBJ2-3; 9 bases are shared with TRBD1. The V and J ends lost 4 bases and 14 bases, in that order; junction bases with no gene match: 14. Germline assignment: CDR1 SGHRS and CDR2 YFSETQ. This CDR3 region has 14 residues. For the CDR3, the DNA is TGCGCCAGCAGCGAGGGACAGGGTAAAAGAGACGCGTATTTT. It encodes CASSEGQGKRDAYF. Filled out from reference TRBV5-1 and TRBJ2-3, the complete variable domain reads KAGVTQTPRYLIKTRGQQVTLSCSPISGHRSVSWYQQTPGQGLQFLFEYFSETQRNKGNFPGRFSGRQFSNSRSEMNVSTLELGDSALYLCASSEGQGKRDAYFGPGTRLTVL.

The rearrangement uses TRBV30 and TRBJ2-3, with TRBD2 identical over 16 bases. Germline V lookup: CDR1 GTSNPN, CDR2 SVGIG (reference sequence). V lost 4 bases, J lost 14 bases, and 15 bases stayed unmatched. CDR3 length: 16 residues. CDR3 protein: CAWTTGTSGRGRYAYF. CDR3 in DNA: TGTGCCTGGACGACCGGGACTAGCGGGAGGGGGAGATACGCGTATTTT. Combining the CDR3 with reference TRBV30 and TRBJ2-3 gives the whole variable domain SQTIHQWPATLVQPVGSPLSLECTVEGTSNPNLYWYRQAAGRGLQLLFYSVGIGQISSEVPQNLSASRPQDRQFILSSKKLLLSDSGFYLCAWTTGTSGRGRYAYFGPGTRLTVL.

V is TRBV20-1 and J is TRBJ2-3, with 16 positions matching TRBD2. This CDR3 comprises 17 residues. The germline gives CDR1 DFQATT, CDR2 SNEGSKA (reference sequence). The ends lost 5 bases at V and 14 bases at J; junction bases unmatched: 19. The CDR3 bases are TGCAGTGCTTACTCCGGGACTAGCGGGAGGGCCGCCAGATACGCGTATTTT. It translates to CSAYSGTSGRAARYAYF.

The rearrangement joins TRBV4-1 to TRBJ2-5; TRBD1 aligns across 7 bases. The V and J ends lost 3 bases and 11 bases, in that order; junction bases with no gene match: 12. From germline, CDR1 is MGHRA and CDR2 YSYEKL. The CDR3 sequence is 14 residues long. The CDR3 protein is CASSHSDRLNEQYF. The DNA for the CDR3 is TGCGCCAGCAGCCATTCGGACAGGCTCAATGAGCAGTACTTC.

Notes on this clonotype: A much larger clone differs by one base, so this may be a read error. This chain links TRBV4-2 with TRBJ1-6; possible D gene TRBD1, 6 bases. This CDR3 is 15 amino acids long. The V gene's germline CDR1 is LGHNA and CDR2 YNFKEQ. The CDR3 here is CASSQGYGGEYPPHF. The DNA for the CDR3 is TGTGCCAGCAGCCAAGGTTACGGGGGCGAGTACCCCCCCCACTTT.

The V call is TRBV7-6, the J call TRBJ1-2; D call uncertain. Trimming cost V 5 bases and J 0 bases, with 7 bases left between them. The length of the CDR3 is 13 residues. The germline V gene has CDR1 SGHVS and CDR2 FNYEAQ. CDR3 nucleotide sequence: TGTGCCAGCAGCCCCCCAGCTAACTATGGCTACACCTTC. Its protein product is CASSPPANYGYTF.

This clonotype showed up just a few times. The chain uses TRBV9 and TRBJ2-3; TRBD1 matches at 10 bases. Trimming took 0 bases from V and 1 from J; bases not matched to a gene: 2. In germline, CDR1 is SGDLS, CDR2 YYNGEE. The CDR3 extends over 16 amino acids. The CDR3: CASSVGGQGGTDTQYF. CDR3 sequence (DNA): TGTGCCAGCAGCGTAGGCGGACAGGGGGGCACAGATACGCAGTATTTT.

The V call is TRBV12-3 or TRBV12-4, the J call TRBJ1-2, with D maybe TRBD1 (5 bases). With 5 bases removed from V and 6 bases from J, the gap between germline ends came to 16 bases. The CDR3 is made up of 14 amino acids. The CDR3 sequence is CASSPRGQGHGYTF. CDR3 coding DNA: TGTGCCAGCAGTCCAAGGGGTCAAGGCCATGGCTACACCTTC.

This clonotype was detected only once. V and J are TRBV6-6 and TRBJ1-4; 9 nucleotides line up with TRBD1. Germline CDR1 is MNHNY and CDR2 is SVGAGI (reference sequence). With V trimmed by 4 bases and J by 3 bases, 6 bases remained unmatched. The CDR3 is 16 residues long. CDR3 nucleotide sequence: TGTGCCAGCAGTTCCAACAGGGGGCGATCTAATGAAAAACTGTTTTTT. Its translation: CASSSNRGRSNEKLFF.

The chain joins TRBV7-2 to TRBJ1-5; unclear D gene. Trimming removed 5 bases at V and 0 bases at J, with 17 bases between. CDR1 SGHTA and CDR2 FQGNSA come from the germline V gene. The CDR3 runs 17 residues. This CDR3 reads CASSPGRVRYSNQPQHF. In nucleotides, the CDR3 is TGTGCCAGCAGCCCCGGGAGAGTCCGTTATAGCAATCAGCCCCAGCATTTT.

The CDR3 coding sequence is TGTGCCAGCAGCGGGACTACTCAAGAGACCCAGTACTTC. Translation gives CASSGTTQETQYF. The chain has TRBV7-3 and TRBJ2-5; 7 nucleotides align to TRBD2. V trimming: 5 bases; J trimming: 2 bases; junction bases outside the gene matches: 2. The length of the CDR3 is 13 residues. Germline CDR1 is SGHTA and CDR2 is FQGTGA.

This chain joins TRBV11-2 and TRBJ2-6; D might be TRBD1 (5 bases). V lost 6 bases to trimming and J lost 4 bases, with 16 bases between them. The V gene's germline CDR1 is SGHAT and CDR2 FQNNGV. CDR3 length equals 16 residues. CDR3 DNA: TGTGCCAGCAGTAAAGTCTGGCGGACAGGGGCCAACGTCCTGACTTTC. Protein product: CASSKVWRTGANVLTF. Supplemented by reference TRBV11-2 and TRBJ2-6, the full variable domain reads EAGVAQSPRYKIIEKRQSVAFWCNPISGHATLYWYQQILGQGPKLLIQFQNNGVVDDSQLPKDRFSAERLKGVDSTLKIQPAKLEDSAVYLCASSKVWRTGANVLTFGAGSRLTVL.

In DNA form, the CDR3 reads TGTGCCAGCAGCTTGAGGCGGACCAACAATGAGCAGTTCTTC. This encodes CASSLRRTNNEQFF. The gene calls are TRBV11-1 and TRBJ2-1; D gene uncertain. The CDR3 has 14 amino acids. The V gene lost 3 bases and the J gene lost 5 bases, with 11 bases spanning the gap. The germline V gene has CDR1 SGHAT and CDR2 FQDESV (reference sequence). The whole variable domain, filled in from reference TRBV11-1 and TRBJ2-1, reads EAEVAQSPRYKITEKSQAVAFWCDPISGHATLYWYRQILGQGPELLVQFQDESVVDDSQLPKDRFSAERLKGVDSTLKIQPAELGDSAMYLCASSLRRTNNEQFFGPGTRLTVL.

The table lists this clonotype with a few counts. The V gene is TRBV7-2, the J gene TRBJ2-1; no reliable D call. The germline V gene encodes CDR1 SGHTA and CDR2 FQGNSA. V lost 5 bases to trimming and J lost 2 bases, with 4 bases between them. CDR3 size: 12 residues. The CDR3 spells CASSRPYNEQFF. The CDR3 nucleotides are TGTGCCAGCAGCCGACCCTACAATGAGCAGTTCTTC.

This clonotype has a handful of counts. The gene calls are TRBV28 and TRBJ1-1; a possible D gene is TRBD1 (5 bases). The CDR3 contains 16 residues. From germline, CDR1 is MDHEN and CDR2 SYDVKM. V lost 2 bases and J 1 base, leaving 14 bases between the germline ends. The CDR3 protein is CASSLQGRQANTEAFF. The CDR3 coding sequence is TGTGCCAGCAGTTTACAGGGTAGGCAAGCGAACACTGAAGCTTTCTTT.

Concerning this clonotype itself: This clone may be a read error of a much larger clone one base away. This chain uses TRBV9 with TRBJ2-1; 13 bases line up with TRBD2. From germline, CDR1 is SGDLS and CDR2 YYNGEE. The CDR3 length is 16 residues. CDR3 region: CAGSAWTSGRGGEQFF. The CDR3 region has the DNA TGTGCCGGCAGCGCCTGGACTAGCGGGAGAGGAGGTGAGCAGTTCTTC.

This clonotype was detected only a few times. This chain links TRBV27 with TRBJ1-1; no clear D gene. The germline V and J ends were trimmed by 6 bases and 5 bases, with 16 bases remaining between them. CDR1 is MNHEY, CDR2 SMNVEV, per germline (reference sequence). The CDR3 extends over 14 amino acids. The CDR3 here is CASSPRPSVTEAFF. CDR3 sequence (DNA): TGTGCCAGCAGCCCCCGACCGTCCGTAACTGAAGCTTTCTTT.

This clonotype was counted only a few times. V usage is TRBV6-5 and J usage is TRBJ2-4; D perhaps matches TRBD2 (6 bases). Trimming cost V 4 bases and J 1 base, with 14 bases left between them. There are 16 residues in the CDR3. CDR1 is MNHEY, CDR2 SVGAGI, per germline. CDR3 residues: CASSSGTLGAKNIQYF. In nucleotides, the CDR3 is TGTGCCAGCAGTTCTGGGACTTTAGGGGCCAAAAACATTCAGTACTTC.

The rearrangement uses TRBV12-3 or TRBV12-4 and TRBJ2-1; TRBD2 is a possible D gene (5 bases). The tail of the sequence fits TRBJ2-7 better, so the J call may be wrong. The CDR3 consists of 15 residues. CDR3 DNA: TGTGCCAGCAGTTTTGAGGGCTGGTCCTACAATGAGCAGTACTTC. It yields the protein CASSFEGWSYNEQYF.

The rearrangement joins TRBV20-1 to TRBJ1-1, with TRBD1 as a possible D gene (6 bases). V was cut by 1 base and J by 5 bases, with 17 bases left in between. Germline loops: CDR1 DFQATT, CDR2 SNEGSKA (reference sequence). The CDR3 is made up of 15 amino acids. Here the CDR3 DNA reads TGCAGTGCTAGAGTCGCTCACGGCCAGGGGACTGAAGCTTTCTTT. The encoded protein is CSARVAHGQGTEAFF.